This T cell receptor (beta chain) was identified during a study of post-analysis software for immune sequencing data. Study in general: The courses of disease that were included comprised relapsing-remitting, secondary progressive and progressive-relapsing multiple sclerosis.

The CDR3 is made up of 13 amino acids. Germline lookup yields CDR1 SSHAT and CDR2 FNYEAQ (reference sequence). This clonotype was observed a handful of times. Its target is not known. The junction departs from the called germline gene at one end, perhaps through a read error. Study-wide results and caveats: In patients, TRBV5-6, TRBV5-1 and TRBV20-1 belonged to roughly five TRBV segments found more frequently than in controls. Samples made in the same batch grouped tightly together by F measure. Those with multiple sclerosis, the patient group, showed significantly lower normalized Chao1 diversity than controls.

Unique molecular identifiers featured in each of the TCR beta cDNA libraries. Some 500,000 cDNA molecules were recovered from an input of about 0.95 to 11 million T cells. TCRdb re-analysed the PCR reads in MiXCR, keeping a single row per CDR3 protein. The repertoire has 800,000 to 950,000 distinct CDR3 sequences, roughly 50% of them found once; the top ten carry around 4.5%. The chain carries TRBV7-7 and TRBJ2-5, with TRBD1 identical over 8 bases. This sequence originates from a girl under 18 with multiple sclerosis. The sequenced sample was blood. The CDR3 sequence is CASSTGTGQEQYF. The CDR3 DNA reads as TGTGCTAGCAGCACGGGGACAGGACAGGAGCAGTACTTC.